The clone carrying this TCR beta chain is a singleton in its sample. No antigen is known for it. The data belong to a study of shared clonotypes between healthy human individuals. Findings and limits, study-wide: Of the naive CD4 clonotypes, around 4.7% were shared across several donors.

Here immunoSEQ multiplex PCR was the method, and the copy in TCRdb shows in-frame clones only, minus some. Among roughly 1,500,000 clones listed, 98% were seen once. It was into CD45RA+ naive and CD45RA-negative memory subsets that the CD4+ cells were split. The CDR3 covers 15 residues. CDR1 and CDR2 (germline): LGHNA, YNFKEQ. V shed 4 bases and J 5 bases; nucleotides not matched to a gene: 8. The rearrangement joins TRBV4-2 to TRBJ2-5; 9 nucleotides match TRBD1. Material: naive CD4+ T cells sorted from blood. The subset here: CD45RA+ positively selected. This sequence originates from a man younger than 40 in good health. The CDR3 here is CASSPRTGAMETQYF. CDR3 nucleotides: TGTGCCAGCAGCCCCAGGACAGGGGCGATGGAGACCCAGTACTTC.